This T cell receptor (beta chain) was profiled in a study of PD-L1 blockade in urothelial cancer. Study as a whole: Patients began atezolizumab, 1,200 mg intravenously every 3 weeks, at some point between 2013 and 2015. About 85% of the 29 patients were males with bladder-origin urothelial cancer. Between 0 and 3 prior chemotherapy regimens had been given to patients.

Time point defined: pretreatment peripheral blood. Produced via immunoSEQ multiplex PCR; TCRdb's table is partial and in-frame only. The sample lists 100,000 to 150,000 clones; approximately 84% were seen once. With 3 bases clipped from V and 6 bases from J, the junction kept 10 bases outside the gene matches. CDR1 SEHNR and CDR2 FQNEAQ come from the germline V gene (reference sequence). There are 16 residues in the CDR3. The sequence derives from a middle-aged man with urothelial cancer. This specimen consisted of PBMCs, obtained around atezolizumab (anti-PD-L1) treatment. V is TRBV7-9 and J is TRBJ2-5; 10 nucleotides align to TRBD2. CDR3 loop: CASSFPASSGRQTQYF. For the CDR3, the DNA is TGTGCCAGCAGCTTCCCGGCCTCTAGCGGGAGACAGACCCAGTACTTC.